These 25 T cell receptor beta chains came from one sample sequenced in a study of shared clonotypes between healthy human individuals. TCRdb keeps only in-frame clones here, not all; method: immunoSEQ multiplex PCR. The sample consists of around 980,000 clones, around 78% of them appearing once. Input material: memory CD4+ T cells from PBMCs. Subset described: CD45RA-negative fraction. Receptors originate from a man between 18 and 29 years old in good health. Some clones in this sample may be carry-over from other donors' samples.

The J gene is TRBJ2-7, the V gene TRBV5-4; 9 nucleotides align to TRBD1. V shed 7 bases, J shed 7 bases, and the junction held 9 bases outside the gene matches. Germline CDR1 and CDR2: SGHNT and YYREEE (reference sequence). CDR3 length equals 13 residues. CDR3 nucleotides: TGTGCCAGCCAGGACAGGGGAGTGGAAGAGCAGTACTTC. Protein sequence: CASQDRGVEEQYF.

Turning to this clone: Other nucleotide sequences in the sample specify the same CDR3. V is TRBV18 and J is TRBJ2-1; 13 bases match TRBD2. Germline CDR1 is KGHSH and CDR2 is LQKENI. V lost 3 bases, J lost 4 bases, and 3 bases stayed unmatched. The CDR3 is 16 residues long. As DNA, the CDR3 is TGTGCCAGCTCACCCGGACTAGCGGGGGCTTACAATGAGCAGTTCTTC. It specifies CASSPGLAGAYNEQFF.

V gene TRBV7-8 combines with J gene TRBJ2-3; D possibly matches TRBD1 or TRBD2 (6 bases each). Trimming took 5 bases from V and 0 from J, leaving 21 bases between them. Per germline, CDR1 SGHVS and CDR2 FQNEAQ. CDR3 length: 18 amino acids. Here the CDR3 reads CASSPRGTSGGSTDTQYF. In DNA form, the CDR3 reads TGTGCCAGCAGCCCCCGAGGGACAAGCGGAGGGAGCACAGATACGCAGTATTTT.

This clone was detected once. In the same sample, other DNA sequences code for this CDR3. The chain couples TRBV5-1 to TRBJ1-1; possible D gene TRBD1, 5 bases. V lost 0 bases, J lost 4 bases, and 10 bases lay in between. Germline lookup yields CDR1 SGHRS and CDR2 YFSETQ. This CDR3 is built from 14 residues. CDR3 sequence reads: CASSLVQGSTEAFF. CDR3 in DNA: TGCGCCAGCAGCTTGGTCCAGGGAAGCACTGAAGCTTTCTTT.

The V call is TRBV5-5, the J call TRBJ1-1, with D possibly TRBD1 on 5 matching bases. Germline-derived CDR1 and CDR2 are SGHKS and YYEKEE (reference sequence). V was pared by 4 bases and J by 11 bases, with 18 bases between. This CDR3 has 13 residues. The CDR3 DNA sequence: TGTGCCAGCAGCGCGGGGACGAGCCGGGGTGCTTTCTTT. Translation: CASSAGTSRGAFF.

This sequence joins TRBV10-3 and TRBJ1-1; TRBD1 might be the D (6 bases). V lost 6 bases and J lost 5, with 13 bases in between. The CDR3 has 13 amino acids. Germline V lookup: CDR1 ENHRY, CDR2 SYGVKD. The CDR3 DNA follows: TGTGCCATCAGCGATACAGGGAGGACTGAAGCTTTCTTT. Amino acids: CAISDTGRTEAFF.

The chain has TRBV10-3 and TRBJ2-5, with D perhaps matching TRBD1 (5 bases). V lost 6 bases to trimming and J lost 4 bases, with 18 bases between them. The germline V gene encodes CDR1 ENHRY and CDR2 SYGVKD. The length of the CDR3 is 15 residues. The CDR3 DNA reads as TGTGCCATCAGGCCAGGGTTGGTTGGTGGAGAGACCCAGTACTTC. Amino acid sequence: CAIRPGLVGGETQYF.

The rearrangement links TRBV28 to TRBJ2-7; D is uncertain. Trimming took off 6 bases at V and 6 bases at J, with 12 bases between the two ends. The CDR3 totals 12 residues. Germline assignment: CDR1 MDHEN and CDR2 SYDVKM. The CDR3 DNA is TGTGCCAGCAGGTCGTATCAGTTCGAGCAGTACTTC. Translating gives CASRSYQFEQYF.

Points on this clone: The same CDR3 can be traced to other DNA sequences in this sample. The chain carries TRBV25-1 and TRBJ1-1; D possibly corresponds to TRBD1 (5 bases). Trimming shortened V by 8 bases and J by 5 bases, and 9 bases separated the two germline ends. The germline V gene encodes CDR1 MGHDK and CDR2 SYGVNS. CDR3 size: 11 residues. As DNA, the CDR3 is TGTGCCAGCTCACGGGGGACTGAAGCTTTCTTT. This codes for CASSRGTEAFF.

This clone was counted at least ten times. Written as DNA, the CDR3 is TGTGCCAGCGGGTCTACAGGTGGCGCGGGAGGAGGCTCCTACGAGCAGTACTTC. Translating it yields CASGSTGGAGGGSYEQYF. This rearrangement joins TRBV28 to TRBJ2-7, with 8 bases identical to TRBD2. Germline loops: CDR1 MDHEN, CDR2 SYDVKM. V was clipped by 8 bases and J by 0 bases; unmatched bases: 18. This CDR3 spans 18 amino acids.

For the CDR3, the DNA is TGTGCCAGCAGTGAACGGCAGGGGGCGTCCACAGATACGCAGTATTTT. As protein: CASSERQGASTDTQYF. The chain couples TRBV6-1 to TRBJ2-3; 8 bases agree with TRBD1. This CDR3 has 16 amino acids. Trimming cost V 2 bases and J 2 bases; bases outside gene matches: 6. Germline assignment: CDR1 MNHNS and CDR2 SASEGT.

The chain is built from TRBV7-3 and TRBJ1-3, with no clear D. This CDR3 spans 16 amino acids. CDR1 is SGHTA and CDR2 is FQGTGA in the germline V gene. Trimming pared 1 base from V and 0 bases from J, leaving 10 bases between. CDR3 protein: CASSLNTPASGNTIYF. The CDR3 bases are TGTGCCAGCAGCTTAAACACTCCCGCCTCTGGAAACACCATATATTTT.

For the CDR3, the DNA is TGTGCCTGGGGGACACTAGCGCACCTTGACGATGAGCAGTTCTTC. This gives the protein CAWGTLAHLDDEQFF. The chain has TRBV30 and TRBJ2-1, with D perhaps TRBD2 (7 bases). The length of the CDR3 is 15 residues. The V end was cut by 5 bases, the J end by 8 bases, with 22 bases between. The V gene's germline CDR1 is GTSNPN and CDR2 SVGIG (reference sequence). Together with reference TRBV30 and TRBJ2-1, the CDR3 gives the full variable domain: SQTIHQWPATLVQPVGSPLSLECTVEGTSNPNLYWYRQAAGRGLQLLFYSVGIGQISSEVPQNLSASRPQDRQFILSSKKLLLSDSGFYLCAWGTLAHLDDEQFFGPGTRLTVL.

The CDR3 DNA follows: TGTGCCAGCAGGACATCGACAGGCTATAATGAAAAACTGTTTTTT. Residues: CASRTSTGYNEKLFF. The chain couples TRBV7-9 to TRBJ1-4; D perhaps matches TRBD1 (6 bases). The germline V gene has CDR1 SEHNR and CDR2 FQNEAQ (reference sequence). This CDR3 comprises 15 residues. Trimming removed 6 bases from V and 4 bases from J, with 15 bases in between.

This chain uses TRBV6-6 with TRBJ2-2, with TRBD1 matching 9 bases. The CDR3 is made up of 15 amino acids. CDR1 is MNHNY, CDR2 SVGAGI, per germline (reference sequence). Trimming at V came to 4 bases and at J to 3 bases, leaving 3 bases not matched to a gene. The DNA of the CDR3 is TGTGCCAGCAGTTCCGGGACAGGGTACACCGGGGAGCTGTTTTTT. Translation: CASSSGTGYTGELFF.

This chain uses TRBV5-4 with TRBJ2-5; D possibly corresponds to TRBD1 (6 bases). CDR1 is SGHNT and CDR2 is YYREEE in the germline V gene (reference sequence). CDR3 size: 14 residues. V was pared by 0 bases and J by 2 bases, with 8 bases between. CDR3 sequence (DNA): TGTGCCAGCAGCTTGGCGAGGGGGCAAGAGACCCAGTACTTC. It yields the protein CASSLARGQETQYF.

The chain recombines TRBV6-4 with TRBJ2-1, with D possibly TRBD2 on 5 matching bases. V lost 4 bases and J 4 bases, leaving 8 bases between the germline ends. CDR3 size: 13 residues. In germline, CDR1 is MRHNA, CDR2 SNTAGT. CDR3 in amino acids: CASSVTGYNEQFF. CDR3 coding DNA: TGTGCCAGCAGTGTGACGGGATACAATGAGCAGTTCTTC.

The chain is built from TRBV5-1 and TRBJ1-1, with D perhaps TRBD1 (6 bases). CDR1 and CDR2 (germline): SGHRS, YFSETQ. The CDR3 length is 16 residues. V gave up 1 base and J gave up 1 base, with 14 bases separating them. The CDR3 reads CASSLIPGVENTEAFF. CDR3 coding DNA: TGCGCCAGCAGCTTGATACCAGGGGTTGAGAACACTGAAGCTTTCTTT.

This clone was seen a few times. The rearrangement uses TRBV2 and TRBJ2-2; TRBD2 matches 8 bases. The CDR3 is 16 residues long. Germline V CDR1 and CDR2: SNHLY, FYNNEI. V lost 6 bases to trimming and J lost 2 bases; unmatched junction nucleotides: 8. Here the CDR3 DNA reads TGTGCCAGCAGCAAGGAACTAGCGGCCAACACCGGGGAGCTGTTTTTT. The encoded protein is CASSKELAANTGELFF.

This chain uses TRBV4-1 with TRBJ2-5; D not resolved. Matching the DNA end better, TRBJ2-7 makes the J call doubtful. There are 15 residues in the CDR3. Germline V gene lookup returns CDR1 MGHRA and CDR2 YSYEKL. The CDR3 here is CASSLGPSYLYEQYF. The CDR3 bases are TGCGCCAGCAGCCTTGGCCCCTCCTATCTCTACGAGCAGTACTTC.

The J gene is TRBJ2-1, the V gene TRBV27, with 7 bases lining up with TRBD1. V shed 4 bases and J 4 bases; nucleotides not matched to a gene: 10. In germline, CDR1 is MNHEY, CDR2 SMNVEV (reference sequence). This CDR3 is built from 16 residues. CDR3 residues: CASSSTTGYGYNEQFF. The DNA for the CDR3 is TGTGCCAGCAGTTCAACGACAGGGTACGGTTACAATGAGCAGTTCTTC.

The gene calls are TRBV5-3 and TRBJ2-2; TRBD1 aligns across 7 bases. TRBV5-3 is an open reading frame whose function is uncertain. Trimming took 4 bases from V and 3 from J; bases not matched to a gene: 12. The CDR3 runs to 17 residues. The CDR3 is CARSPELETGYTGELFF. The DNA of the CDR3 is TGTGCCAGAAGCCCCGAGCTTGAGACAGGGTACACCGGGGAGCTGTTTTTT.

The chain uses TRBV10-2 and TRBJ2-1; TRBD1 matches at 9 bases. The junction had 8 bases not matched to a gene; V was cut back by 5 bases and J by 6 bases. The length of the CDR3 is 15 residues. Germline V gene lookup returns CDR1 WSHSY and CDR2 SAAADI. CDR3 in amino acids: CASSTGTGFGNEQFF. CDR3 sequence (DNA): TGCGCCAGCAGTACCGGGACAGGGTTCGGCAATGAGCAGTTCTTC.

This rearrangement joins TRBV28 to TRBJ1-1, with 8 bases lining up with TRBD1. This CDR3 comprises 16 residues. Germline assignment: CDR1 MDHEN and CDR2 SYDVKM. V lost 3 bases, J lost 1 base, and 7 bases stayed unmatched. The CDR3 reads CASSLPPGQANTEAFF. The CDR3 DNA reads TGTGCCAGCAGTTTGCCGCCGGGACAGGCGAACACTGAAGCTTTCTTT.

Concerning this clone itself: Other nucleotide sequences in the sample specify the same CDR3. The genes are TRBV27 and TRBJ1-5; D uncertain. Germline CDR1 reads MNHEY; CDR2 reads SMNVEV (reference sequence). This CDR3 is 13 amino acids long. The V end lost 3 bases, the J end lost 4 bases, and 7 bases lay between the germline ends. Written as DNA, the CDR3 is TGTGCCAGCAGTTTTAAAAGTAATCAGCCCCAGCATTTT. This sequence encodes CASSFKSNQPQHF.